One and the same sample provided the 20 T cell receptor beta chains below, sequenced in a study of T cells after yellow fever vaccination. Via MiXCR, TCRdb re-called the 5' RACE reads, giving one row per CDR3 protein. The sample has 400,000 or so distinct CDR3 sequences, about 17% seen once. Sequencing used PBMCs, obtained before the yellow fever booster vaccination. All receptors come from a man between 18 and 29 years old who received the YFV17D yellow fever vaccine.

The genes are TRBV7-9 and TRBJ2-3; 8 bases agree with TRBD1. The CDR3 runs 15 residues. Germline CDR1 is SEHNR and CDR2 is FQNEAQ (reference sequence). The J segment lost 5 bases and the V segment lost 4 bases, leaving 8 bases of the junction unmatched. The CDR3, as DNA: TGTGCCAGCAGCTCAGGACAGGGCTGGGGAGATACGCAGTATTTT. Its translation is CASSSGQGWGDTQYF.

This clonotype has a count of ten or more. The chain employs TRBV6-6 and TRBJ1-5; 10 nucleotides line up with TRBD1. Germline V gene lookup returns CDR1 MNHNY and CDR2 SVGAGI (reference sequence). V shed 5 bases, J shed 2 bases, and the junction held 3 bases outside the gene matches. The length of the CDR3 is 15 residues. This CDR3 is CASSRQGARNQPQHF. The CDR3 DNA follows: TGTGCCAGCAGTCGACAGGGGGCCCGCAATCAGCCCCAGCATTTT.

The rearrangement links TRBV2 to TRBJ2-5; D gene unclear. The ends were cut back, 3 bases at V and 2 bases at J, with 10 bases in the middle. The CDR3 contains 14 residues. Germline loops: CDR1 SNHLY, CDR2 FYNNEI. The CDR3 is CASSDGRTQETQYF. CDR3 DNA sequence: TGTGCCAGCAGTGACGGTCGCACTCAAGAGACCCAGTACTTC.

V gene TRBV25-1 combines with J gene TRBJ2-3; 7 bases are a match to TRBD2. The V and J ends lost 4 bases and 0 bases, in that order; junction bases with no gene match: 13. CDR3 size: 18 residues. Germline CDR1 reads MGHDK; CDR2 reads SYGVNS. This chain's CDR3 is CASSGPPPSGTSTDTQYF. The CDR3 DNA is TGTGCCAGCAGTGGCCCCCCTCCTAGCGGAACTAGCACAGATACGCAGTATTTT.

This clonotype was observed a handful of times. The chain uses TRBV6-6 and TRBJ1-5; D remains ambiguous. In germline, CDR1 is MNHNY, CDR2 SVGAGI (reference sequence). Trimming took 7 bases from V and 2 from J, leaving 12 bases between them. CDR3 length: 14 amino acids. The CDR3 region is CASKMEGGNQPQHF. CDR3 in DNA: TGTGCCAGCAAAATGGAGGGTGGCAATCAGCCCCAGCATTTT.

The chain employs TRBV7-2 and TRBJ1-5; possible D gene TRBD1, 6 bases. This CDR3 region has 15 residues. The V and J ends lost 3 bases and 6 bases respectively, with 15 bases between them. The germline gives CDR1 SGHTA, CDR2 FQGNSA. The CDR3 DNA reads as TGTGCCAGCAGCTTGGGGGCGGGGATCAGTCAGCCCCAGCATTTT. It specifies CASSLGAGISQPQHF. Supplemented by reference TRBV7-2 and TRBJ1-5, the full variable domain reads GAGVSQSPSNKVTEKGKDVELRCDPISGHTALYWYRQSLGQGLEFLIYFQGNSAPDKSGLPSDRFSAERTGGSVSTLTIQRTQQEDSAVYLCASSLGAGISQPQHFGDGTRLSIL.

The chain has TRBV19 and TRBJ1-2, with 8 nucleotides matching TRBD1. The CDR3 length is 13 residues. Germline values: CDR1 LNHDA, CDR2 SQIVND (reference sequence). V lost 9 bases and J lost 7; bases outside the gene matches: 10. CDR3 DNA sequence: TGTGCCAGCGTAATCCAGGGGGCGAGTGGCTACACCTTC. Its protein is CASVIQGASGYTF.

The V and J genes are TRBV2 and TRBJ2-5; TRBD1 matches at 7 bases. This CDR3 comprises 16 residues. Trimming cost V 2 bases and J 3 bases; bases outside gene matches: 9. Germline V gene sequence: CDR1 SNHLY, CDR2 FYNNEI. The CDR3 nucleotides are TGTGCCAGCAGTGAAAGGGGGCGTCGGACAGAAGAGACCCAGTACTTC. It translates to CASSERGRRTEETQYF.

CDR3 nucleotide sequence: TGTGCCAGCAGCCAAGATAGGGGACAGAGAGGGAACATTCAGTACTTC. This encodes CASSQDRGQRGNIQYF. V and J are TRBV4-2 and TRBJ2-4; 7 bases fit TRBD1. Germline values: CDR1 LGHNA, CDR2 YNFKEQ. This CDR3 contains 16 residues. With V trimmed by 0 bases and J by 7 bases, 9 bases remained unmatched.

The chain carries TRBV5-1 and TRBJ2-7; the match to TRBD1 covers 8 bases. V lost 4 bases, J lost 6 bases, and 3 bases stayed unmatched. This CDR3 has 12 amino acids. Germline CDR1 SGHRS, CDR2 YFSETQ. In DNA, the CDR3 is TGCGCCAGCAGCCCCAGGGGGCTCGAGCAGTACTTC. Amino acid sequence: CASSPRGLEQYF.

A few counts support this clonotype. The rearrangement joins TRBV28 to TRBJ2-5; 9 nucleotides line up with TRBD1. The V and J ends lost 5 bases and 8 bases, in that order; junction bases with no gene match: 9. The CDR3 sequence is 14 residues long. The germline V gene has CDR1 MDHEN and CDR2 SYDVKM. Here the CDR3 reads CASSQTGGRITQYF. The CDR3, as DNA: TGTGCCAGCAGTCAGACAGGGGGAAGAATAACCCAGTACTTC.

This clonotype was found a few times. This chain uses TRBV6-5 with TRBJ1-1; 8 bases align to TRBD1. This CDR3 region has 15 residues. V shed 6 bases, J shed 4 bases, and the junction held 10 bases outside the gene matches. Germline CDR1 and CDR2: MNHEY and SVGAGI. CDR3 bases: TGTGCCAGCAGGACCCAGACAGGGGTCGGCACTGAAGCTTTCTTT. Its translation: CASRTQTGVGTEAFF.

This clonotype was seen only a few times. The rearrangement uses TRBV5-1 and TRBJ1-6; 9 positions agree with TRBD1. The CDR3 covers 15 residues. V was pared by 0 bases and J by 9 bases, with 4 bases of the junction left unmatched. The V gene's germline CDR1 is SGHRS and CDR2 YFSETQ. For the CDR3, the DNA is TGCGCCAGCAGCTTGGGAACAGGGGGCATTTCACCCCTCCACTTT. This encodes CASSLGTGGISPLHF.

V and J are TRBV10-2 and TRBJ2-2; 15 nucleotides align to TRBD2. The CDR3 sequence is 16 residues long. The trim removed 7 bases at V and 2 bases at J, leaving 2 bases unmatched. CDR1 is WSHSY and CDR2 is SAAADI in the germline V gene. CDR3 residues: CASTGLAGGNTGELFF. CDR3 sequence (DNA): TGCGCCAGCACGGGACTAGCGGGGGGAAACACCGGGGAGCTGTTTTTT.

This clonotype turned up a few times. The chain uses TRBV27 and TRBJ1-6; 8 bases are shared with TRBD1. The V and J ends lost 3 bases and 9 bases, in that order; junction bases with no gene match: 13. Germline V gives CDR1 MNHEY, CDR2 SMNVEV (reference sequence). This CDR3 has 17 residues. CDR3 residues: CASSFLSTGAPPSPLHF. CDR3 bases: TGTGCCAGCAGTTTCCTATCGACAGGGGCGCCACCTTCACCCCTCCACTTT.

The chain carries TRBV24-1 and TRBJ2-3, with 7 bases matching TRBD2. The CDR3 extends over 15 amino acids. Germline CDR1 and CDR2: KGHDR and SFDVKD. With V trimmed by 5 bases and J by 6 bases, 10 bases remained unmatched. CDR3 residues: CATSVERGPSDTQYF. The CDR3, as DNA: TGTGCCACCAGTGTCGAGCGGGGCCCCTCTGATACGCAGTATTTT.

V gene TRBV7-9 combines with J gene TRBJ2-7; D possibly uses TRBD1 or TRBD2 (5 bases each). Germline V gene sequence: CDR1 SEHNR, CDR2 FQNEAQ (reference sequence). The CDR3 has 15 amino acids. V lost 1 base and J lost 0, with 10 bases in between. In DNA, the CDR3 is TGTGCCAGCAGCTTAGAGGATGGGGGCTCCTACGAGCAGTACGTC. Amino acids: CASSLEDGGSYEQYV.

The V call is TRBV6-2 or TRBV6-3, the J call TRBJ2-3; D unresolved. There are 15 residues in the CDR3. The germline gives CDR1 MNHEY, CDR2 SVGEGT. V was shortened by 2 bases and J by 2 bases, with 11 bases between the two germline ends. CDR3 region: CASSYGSETTDTQYF. The DNA of the CDR3 is TGTGCCAGCAGTTACGGCAGCGAAACCACAGATACGCAGTATTTT.

The genes are TRBV20-1 and TRBJ2-7, with TRBD2 as a possible D gene (6 bases). The germline V gene has CDR1 DFQATT and CDR2 SNEGSKA (reference sequence). V lost 2 bases and J lost 2, with 16 bases in between. This CDR3 has 15 residues. In nucleotides, the CDR3 is TGCAGTGCTAGAACCGTGGGACTCGTGCCCTACGAGCAGTACTTC. This translates into CSARTVGLVPYEQYF.

The rearrangement joins TRBV9 to TRBJ2-7, with 9 bases matching TRBD2. This CDR3 comprises 16 residues. Germline CDR1 reads SGDLS; CDR2 reads YYNGEE. With 0 bases clipped from V and 4 bases from J, the junction kept 8 bases outside the gene matches. The CDR3 reads CASSVAPLAGRYEQYF. The CDR3 DNA reads TGTGCCAGCAGCGTAGCCCCCCTAGCGGGGAGGTACGAGCAGTACTTC.